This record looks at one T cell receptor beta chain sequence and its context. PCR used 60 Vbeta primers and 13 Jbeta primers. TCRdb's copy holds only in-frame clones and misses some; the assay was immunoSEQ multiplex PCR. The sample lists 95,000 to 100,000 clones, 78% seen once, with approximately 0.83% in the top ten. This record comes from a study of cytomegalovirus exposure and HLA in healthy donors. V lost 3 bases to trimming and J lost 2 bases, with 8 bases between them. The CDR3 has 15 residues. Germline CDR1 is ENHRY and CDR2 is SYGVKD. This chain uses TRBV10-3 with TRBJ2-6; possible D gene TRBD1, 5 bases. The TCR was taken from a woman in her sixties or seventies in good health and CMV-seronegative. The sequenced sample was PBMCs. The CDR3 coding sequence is TGTGCCATCAGTGAACAGGTCCCTGGGGCCAACGTCCTGACTTTC. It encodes CAISEQVPGANVLTF.